This T cell receptor (beta chain) originates from a study of OX40 agonist ivuxolimab in advanced cancers. Repertoires were generated with immunoSEQ multiplex PCR, while TCRdb's copy carries only in-frame clones and drops some. This sample has some 66,000 clones, with about nine tenths found just once. CDR1 SGHTA and CDR2 FQGNSA come from the germline V gene. Trimming removed 5 bases at V and 5 bases at J, with 15 bases between. The CDR3 has 14 amino acids. This chain uses TRBV7-2 with TRBJ1-2; tentative D call: TRBD1 (6 bases). This clonotype was sampled from an adult with an advanced solid tumor such as melanoma, head and neck, liver or kidney cancer. The sequencing used CD4+ or CD8+ T cells sorted from blood, collected in a trial of the OX40 agonist ivuxolimab. The DNA for the CDR3 is TGTGCCAGCAGCCCACTGGGGGGCCAATATGGCTACACCTTC. Its protein is CASSPLGGQYGYTF.